Included here is one T cell receptor beta chain sequence, with context. The data stem from a study of OX40 agonist ivuxolimab in advanced cancers. The assay was immunoSEQ multiplex PCR, and TCRdb's table has in-frame clones only and misses some. This table has fewer than 85,000 clones, 86% appearing once. Trimming removed 0 bases from V and 6 bases from J, with 16 bases in between. Germline loops: CDR1 SGHNT, CDR2 YYREEE (reference sequence). The CDR3 has 17 residues. This receptor was obtained from an adult with an advanced solid tumor such as melanoma, head and neck, liver or kidney cancer. Sample: CD4+ or CD8+ T cells sorted from blood, taken in a trial of the OX40 agonist ivuxolimab. This chain joins TRBV5-4 and TRBJ1-6; D might be TRBD1 (5 bases). In nucleotides, the CDR3 is TGTGCCAGCAGCTTGGGCCTACCAGGGAGAGGTAATTCACCCCTCCACTTT. Its protein product is CASSLGLPGRGNSPLHF.